This TCR beta chain was found in a study of blood T cell repertoires in COVID-19. Study-level information: Sites in the United States, Italy and Spain provided acute and convalescent COVID-19 samples.

Germline V gene data show CDR1 as LNHDA and CDR2 as SQIVND (reference sequence). V was trimmed by 4 bases and J by 6 bases, leaving 12 bases between them. This CDR3 is 13 amino acids long. Seattle patients were enrolled during active infection and followed longitudinally. The method was immunoSEQ multiplex PCR; TCRdb's version includes in-frame clones alone and lacks a portion of them. Of some 330,000 clones in the sample, roughly 90% are singletons; the top ten hold 1.5% to 2%. This clone was observed a few times. The receptor was isolated from a woman aged 25-40 years with COVID-19, enrolled during active disease. This chain connects TRBV19 to TRBJ1-1; weak D call: TRBD1 (6 bases). The sample comprised peripheral blood. CDR3: CASSTTGRAEAFF. Here the CDR3 DNA reads TGTGCCAGTAGTACCACAGGGAGAGCTGAAGCTTTCTTT.